This T cell receptor (beta chain) appears in the sequencing data of a study of shared clonotypes between healthy human individuals. Study in general: Every donor yielded three CD4 naive, three CD4 memory, two CD8 naive and one CD8 memory plate.

The CDR3 is 14 residues long. Germline CDR1 is SGHNT and CDR2 is YYREEE (reference sequence). Trimming cost V 5 bases and J 3 bases, with 14 bases left between them. Every contributor of samples was a Caucasian grown-up residing in Nashville, Tennessee. Generated by immunoSEQ multiplex PCR, the TCRdb table keeps only in-frame clones and is missing some. The table records around 750,000 clones, under 80% of them present only once. Input material: memory CD4+ T cells sorted from blood. Subset here: CD45RA-negative fraction. This rearrangement joins TRBV5-4 to TRBJ1-2; maybe TRBD1 (5 bases). The source is a woman younger than 45 in good health. This CDR3 reads CASSQWQGYYGYTF. The CDR3 DNA sequence: TGTGCCAGCAGTCAGTGGCAGGGCTACTATGGCTACACCTTC.